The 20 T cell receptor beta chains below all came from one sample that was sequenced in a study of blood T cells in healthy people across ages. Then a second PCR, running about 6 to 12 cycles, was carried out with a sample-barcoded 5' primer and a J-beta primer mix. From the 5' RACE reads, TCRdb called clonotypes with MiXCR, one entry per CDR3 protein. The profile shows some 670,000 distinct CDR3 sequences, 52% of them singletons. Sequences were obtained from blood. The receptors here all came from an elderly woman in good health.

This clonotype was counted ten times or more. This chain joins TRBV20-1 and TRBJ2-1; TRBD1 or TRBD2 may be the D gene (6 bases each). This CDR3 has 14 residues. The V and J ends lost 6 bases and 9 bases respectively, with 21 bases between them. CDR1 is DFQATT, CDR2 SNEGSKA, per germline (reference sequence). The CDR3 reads CSARKGGRMSEQFF. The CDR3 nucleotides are TGCAGTGCCCGCAAGGGGGGCCGGATGAGTGAGCAGTTCTTC.

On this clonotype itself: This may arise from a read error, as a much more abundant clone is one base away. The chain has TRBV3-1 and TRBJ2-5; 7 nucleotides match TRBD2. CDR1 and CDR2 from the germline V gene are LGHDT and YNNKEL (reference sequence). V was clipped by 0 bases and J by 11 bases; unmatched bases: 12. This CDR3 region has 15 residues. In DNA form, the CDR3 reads TGTGCCAGCAGCCAAGAGCTAGCGGCTTACAATGAGCAGTACTTC. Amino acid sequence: CASSQELAAYNEQYF.

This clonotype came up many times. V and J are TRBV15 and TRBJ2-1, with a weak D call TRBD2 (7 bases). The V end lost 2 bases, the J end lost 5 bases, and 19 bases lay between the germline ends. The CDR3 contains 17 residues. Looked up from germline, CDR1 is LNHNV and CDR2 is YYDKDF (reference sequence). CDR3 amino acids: CATSRSLGGARDNEQFF. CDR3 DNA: TGTGCCACCAGCAGATCCCTTGGGGGGGCTAGGGACAATGAGCAGTTCTTC.

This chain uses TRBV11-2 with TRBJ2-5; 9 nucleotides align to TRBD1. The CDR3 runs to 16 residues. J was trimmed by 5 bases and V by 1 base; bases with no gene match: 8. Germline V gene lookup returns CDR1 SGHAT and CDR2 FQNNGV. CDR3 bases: TGTGCCAGCAGCTTAGGATACAGGGGGCTGGGGGAGACCCAGTACTTC. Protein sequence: CASSLGYRGLGETQYF.

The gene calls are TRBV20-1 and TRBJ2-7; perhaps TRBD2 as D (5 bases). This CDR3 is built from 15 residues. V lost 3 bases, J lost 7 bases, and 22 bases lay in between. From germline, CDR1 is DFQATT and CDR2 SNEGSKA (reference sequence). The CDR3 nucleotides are TGCAGTGCTAGCGGACTCACAAGCTCCTACAATGAGCAGTACTTC. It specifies CSASGLTSSYNEQYF.

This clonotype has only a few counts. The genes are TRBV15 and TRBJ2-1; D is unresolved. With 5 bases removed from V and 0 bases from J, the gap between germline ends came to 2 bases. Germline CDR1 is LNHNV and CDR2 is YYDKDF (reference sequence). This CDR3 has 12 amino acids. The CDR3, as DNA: TGTGCCACCAGCCGCTCCTACAATGAGCAGTTCTTC. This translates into CATSRSYNEQFF.

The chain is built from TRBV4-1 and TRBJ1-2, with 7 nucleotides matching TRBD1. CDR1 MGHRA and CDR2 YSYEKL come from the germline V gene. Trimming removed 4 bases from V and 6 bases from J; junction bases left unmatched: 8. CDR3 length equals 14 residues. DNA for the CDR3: TGCGCCAGCAGCCGGCCGGGACAGCTGAATGGCTACACCTTC. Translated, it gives CASSRPGQLNGYTF.

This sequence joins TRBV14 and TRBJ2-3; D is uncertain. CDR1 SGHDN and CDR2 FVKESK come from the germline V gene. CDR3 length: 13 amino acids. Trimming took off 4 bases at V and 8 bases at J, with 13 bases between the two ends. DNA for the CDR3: TGTGCCAGCAGCCTGGACCTCGGAAGTACGCAGTATTTT. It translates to CASSLDLGSTQYF. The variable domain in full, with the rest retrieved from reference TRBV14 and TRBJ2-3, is EAGVTQFPSHSVIEKGQTVTLRCDPISGHDNLYWYRRVMGKEIKFLLHFVKESKQDESGMPNNRFLAERTGGTYSTLKVQPAELEDSGVYFCASSLDLGSTQYFGPGTRLTVL.

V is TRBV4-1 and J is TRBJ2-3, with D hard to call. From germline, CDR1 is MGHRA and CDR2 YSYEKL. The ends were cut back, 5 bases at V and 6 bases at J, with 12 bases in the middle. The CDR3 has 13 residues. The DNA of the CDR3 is TGCGCCAGCAGCGAAGGAATGGGGGATACGCAGTATTTT. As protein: CASSEGMGDTQYF.

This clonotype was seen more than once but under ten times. In DNA form, the CDR3 reads TGTGCCAGCAGCGATCGCTCGGCCGGGGAGCTGTTTTTT. This sequence encodes CASSDRSAGELFF. V usage is TRBV9 and J usage is TRBJ2-2; D uncertain. Germline CDR1 reads SGDLS; CDR2 reads YYNGEE. The CDR3 totals 13 residues. Trimming took off 3 bases at V and 6 bases at J, with 9 bases between the two ends.

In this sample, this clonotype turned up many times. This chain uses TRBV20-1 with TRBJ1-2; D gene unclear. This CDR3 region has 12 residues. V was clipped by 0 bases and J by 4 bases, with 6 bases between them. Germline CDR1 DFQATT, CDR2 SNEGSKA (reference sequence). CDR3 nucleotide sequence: TGCAGTGCTAGAGATCGCGGCTATGGCTACACCTTC. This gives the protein CSARDRGYGYTF.

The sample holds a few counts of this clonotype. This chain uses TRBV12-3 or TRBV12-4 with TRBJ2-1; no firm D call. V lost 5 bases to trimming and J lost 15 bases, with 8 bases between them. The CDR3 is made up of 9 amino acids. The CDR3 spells CASSPPVFF. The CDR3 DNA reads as TGTGCCAGCAGTCCCCCCGTGTTCTTC.

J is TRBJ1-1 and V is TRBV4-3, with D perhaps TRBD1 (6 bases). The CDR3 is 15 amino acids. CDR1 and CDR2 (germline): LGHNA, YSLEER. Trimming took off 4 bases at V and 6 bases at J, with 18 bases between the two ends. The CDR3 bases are TGCGCCAGCAGCCCAGATCAAGGGGGGCTAGCTGAAGCTTTCTTT. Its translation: CASSPDQGGLAEAFF.

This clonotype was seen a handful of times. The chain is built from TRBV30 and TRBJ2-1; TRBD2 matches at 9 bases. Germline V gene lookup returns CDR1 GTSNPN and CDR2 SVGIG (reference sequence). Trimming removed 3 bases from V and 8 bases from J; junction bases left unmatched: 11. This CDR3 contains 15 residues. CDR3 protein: CAWSASAGLAYEQFF. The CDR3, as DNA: TGTGCCTGGAGCGCCTCCGCGGGACTAGCCTATGAGCAGTTCTTC.

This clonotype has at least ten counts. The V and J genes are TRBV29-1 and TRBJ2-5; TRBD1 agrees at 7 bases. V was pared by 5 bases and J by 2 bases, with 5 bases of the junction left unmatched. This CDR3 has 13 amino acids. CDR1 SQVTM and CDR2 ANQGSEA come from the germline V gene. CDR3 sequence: CSVHPGQQETQYF. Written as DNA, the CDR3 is TGCAGCGTTCACCCGGGACAGCAAGAGACCCAGTACTTC.

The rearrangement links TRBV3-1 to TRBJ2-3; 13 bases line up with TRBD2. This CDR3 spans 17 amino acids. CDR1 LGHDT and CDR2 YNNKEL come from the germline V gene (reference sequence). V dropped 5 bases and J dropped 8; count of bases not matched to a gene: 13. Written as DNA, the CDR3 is TGTGCCAGCAGCTCAACTAGCGGGGGGGGCCAATTGGGTACGCAGTATTTT. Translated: CASSSTSGGGQLGTQYF.

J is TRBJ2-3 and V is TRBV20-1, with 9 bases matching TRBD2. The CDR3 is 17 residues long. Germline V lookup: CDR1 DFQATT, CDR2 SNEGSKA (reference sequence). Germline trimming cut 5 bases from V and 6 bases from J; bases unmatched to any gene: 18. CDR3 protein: CSALFWGGGVGGDTQYF. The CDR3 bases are TGCAGTGCTCTCTTTTGGGGCGGGGGGGTCGGTGGGGATACGCAGTATTTT.

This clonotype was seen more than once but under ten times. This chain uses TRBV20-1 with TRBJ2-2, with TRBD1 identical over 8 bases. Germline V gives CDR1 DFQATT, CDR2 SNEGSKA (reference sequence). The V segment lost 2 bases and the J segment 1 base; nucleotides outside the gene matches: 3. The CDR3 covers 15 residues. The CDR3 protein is CSARRGQGNTGELFF. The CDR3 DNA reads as TGCAGTGCTAGACGAGGACAGGGGAACACCGGGGAGCTGTTTTTT.

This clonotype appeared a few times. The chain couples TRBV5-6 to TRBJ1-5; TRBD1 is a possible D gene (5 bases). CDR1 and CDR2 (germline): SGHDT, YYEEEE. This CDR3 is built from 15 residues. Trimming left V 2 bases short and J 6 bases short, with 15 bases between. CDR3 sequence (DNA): TGTGCCAGCAGCTTCTGGGGGAAAGGAATTCAGCCCCAGCATTTT. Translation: CASSFWGKGIQPQHF. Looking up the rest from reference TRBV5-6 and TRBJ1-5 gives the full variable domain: DAGVTQSPTHLIKTRGQQVTLRCSPKSGHDTVSWYQQALGQGPQFIFQYYEEEERQRGNFPDRFSGHQFPNYSSELNVNALLLGDSALYLCASSFWGKGIQPQHFGDGTRLSIL.

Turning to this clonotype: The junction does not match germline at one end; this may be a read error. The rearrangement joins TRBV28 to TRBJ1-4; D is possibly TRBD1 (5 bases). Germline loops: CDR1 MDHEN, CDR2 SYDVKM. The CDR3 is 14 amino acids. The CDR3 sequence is CVSSPGGVNEKLFF. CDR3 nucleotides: TGTGTCAGCAGCCCGGGAGGGGTTAATGAAAAACTGTTTTTT.